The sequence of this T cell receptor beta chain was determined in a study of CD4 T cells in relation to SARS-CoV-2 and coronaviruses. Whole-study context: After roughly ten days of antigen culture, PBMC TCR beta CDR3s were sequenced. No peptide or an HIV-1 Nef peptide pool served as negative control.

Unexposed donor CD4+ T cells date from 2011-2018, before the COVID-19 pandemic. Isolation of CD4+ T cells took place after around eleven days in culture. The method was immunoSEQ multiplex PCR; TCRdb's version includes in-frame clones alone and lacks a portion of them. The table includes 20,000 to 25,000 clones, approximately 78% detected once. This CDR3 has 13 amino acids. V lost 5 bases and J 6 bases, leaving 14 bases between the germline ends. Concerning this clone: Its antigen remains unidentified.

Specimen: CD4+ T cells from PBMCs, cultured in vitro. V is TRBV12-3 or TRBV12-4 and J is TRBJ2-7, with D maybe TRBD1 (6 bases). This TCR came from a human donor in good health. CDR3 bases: TGTGCCAGCAGTCTCGCCGGGACATCCGAGCAGTACTTC. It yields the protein CASSLAGTSEQYF.